This entry is about one T cell receptor (beta chain). This table comes from immunoSEQ multiplex PCR, and its TCRdb copy is limited to in-frame clones, with some not included. The profile shows some 140,000 clones, about nine tenths of them singletons. V lost 0 bases, J lost 4 bases, and 14 bases lay in between. This CDR3 spans 16 amino acids. Per the germline V gene, CDR1 is SGHRS and CDR2 is YFSETQ. This specimen comes from a study of T cell responses to AZD1222 COVID-19 vaccine. This chain uses TRBV5-1 with TRBJ2-1; D may be TRBD1 (5 bases). The material sequenced was peripheral blood, taken on day 0 of AZD1222 vaccination. This receptor was identified in an adult in good health. In nucleotides, the CDR3 is TGCGCCAGCAGCTTGGTTGCAGGGCAGCGATACAATGAGCAGTTCTTC. Protein product: CASSLVAGQRYNEQFF.